This is a list of T cell receptor beta chains from one sample in a study of T cells in localized non-small cell lung cancer. The data were produced by immunoSEQ multiplex PCR, yet TCRdb's version contains in-frame clones alone and is incomplete. The repertoire holds roughly 29,000 clones, with about 80% as singletons. The specimen comprised peripheral blood mononuclear cells, sampled before any cancer treatment. These receptors were collected from a man aged 35-69 years with stage III lung adenocarcinoma. The CDR3 runs from the conserved cysteine through the conserved F or W.

TRBJ2-3 | TRBV10-2 | CASSDVGRGDTQYF
TRBJ2-3 | TRBV5-4 | CASSFADTQYF
TRBJ1-6 | TRBV28 | CASSLVGQVDTPLHF
TRBJ2-7 | TRBV27 | CASSFSGAHEQYF
TRBJ1-2 | TRBV28 | CATSINYGYTF
TRBJ2-3 | TRBV10-1 | CASSEGLAGNTQYF
TRBJ1-2 | TRBV15 | CATSRPGTGGYGYTF
TRBJ1-2 | TRBV6-1 | CASNRGNYGYTF
TRBJ1-1 | TRBV5-1 | CASRWDNTEAFF
TRBJ2-1 | TRBV6-5 | CASRVGGSNEQFF
TRBJ2-6 | TRBV13 | CASSLGSDPGANVLTF
TRBJ1-5 | TRBV29-1 | CSVAGQEDQPQHF
TRBJ2-1 | TRBV15 | CATTRNRLAGGRKNEQFF
TRBJ2-7 | TRBV10-1 | CASSESSRSEQYF
TRBJ2-7 | TRBV2 | CASSEQGLAGLSEQYF
TRBJ2-5 | TRBV7-9 | CASSSEETQYF